The clone carrying this T cell receptor (beta chain) was counted between two and nine times. The CDR3 is 13 residues long. Germline V gene data show CDR1 as SGHRS and CDR2 as YFSETQ. Trimming stripped 4 bases from V and 4 bases from J, with 12 bases between. The data belong to a study of T cells in Graves' hyperthyroidism and ophthalmopathy. Amplified regions were TCR beta CDR3 sequences from RNA transcripts. The HTBI primer set served for first-round RT-PCR of the TCR CDR3. Each CDR3 protein gets one entry after TCRdb re-called the multiplex PCR reads with MiXCR. The sample consists of 250,000 to 350,000 distinct CDR3 sequences, roughly 17% of them appearing once.

This chain connects TRBV5-1 to TRBJ2-7; weak D call: TRBD2 (5 bases). Sequenced input: blood. The sequence came from a man between 25 and 39 years old with Graves' hyperthyroidism. The CDR3 spells CASSPLDLYEQYF. For the CDR3, the DNA is TGCGCCAGCAGCCCTCTGGACTTATACGAGCAGTACTTC.